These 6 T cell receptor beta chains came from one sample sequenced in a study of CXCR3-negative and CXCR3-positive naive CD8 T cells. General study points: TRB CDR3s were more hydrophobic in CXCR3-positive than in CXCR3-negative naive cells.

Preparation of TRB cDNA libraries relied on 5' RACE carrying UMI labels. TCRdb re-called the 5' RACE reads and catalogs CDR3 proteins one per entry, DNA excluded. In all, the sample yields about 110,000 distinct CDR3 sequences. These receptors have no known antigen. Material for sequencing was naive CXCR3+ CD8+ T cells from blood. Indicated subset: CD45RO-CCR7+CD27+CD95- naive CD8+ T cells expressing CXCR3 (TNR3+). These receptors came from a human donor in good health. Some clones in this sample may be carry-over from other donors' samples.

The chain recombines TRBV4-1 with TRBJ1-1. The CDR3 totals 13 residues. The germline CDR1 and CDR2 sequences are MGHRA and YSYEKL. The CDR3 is CASSLGWNTEAFF.

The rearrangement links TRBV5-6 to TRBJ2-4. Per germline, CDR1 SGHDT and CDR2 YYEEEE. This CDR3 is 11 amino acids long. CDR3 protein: CASSFGQTKYF.

The CDR3 protein is CASSRRGQGPYSNQPQHF. The rearrangement joins TRBV7-9 to TRBJ1-5; TCRdb returns TRBD1, unconfirmable since there is no DNA. This CDR3 contains 18 residues. CDR1 is SEHNR, CDR2 FQNEAQ, per germline (reference sequence).

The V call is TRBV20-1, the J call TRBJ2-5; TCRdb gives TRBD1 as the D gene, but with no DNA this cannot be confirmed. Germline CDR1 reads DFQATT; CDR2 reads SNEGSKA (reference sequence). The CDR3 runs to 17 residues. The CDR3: CSARDLPRAAIQETQYF.

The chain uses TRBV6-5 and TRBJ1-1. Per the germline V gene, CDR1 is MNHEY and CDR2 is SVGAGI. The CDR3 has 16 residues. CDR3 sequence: CASSYSLITMNTEAFF.

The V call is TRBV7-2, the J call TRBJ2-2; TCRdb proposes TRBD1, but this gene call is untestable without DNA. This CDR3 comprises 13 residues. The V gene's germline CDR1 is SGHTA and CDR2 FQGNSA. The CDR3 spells CASRPPGSGELFF.